This TCR beta chain was sequenced during a study of untreated major depressive disorder. Regarding the study as a whole: Generalizability is limited by the comparatively small study sample. Depressed patients' CD4+ T cells carried increased TRBV05-01 (Vbeta 5.1) usage versus control CD4+ T cells.

Unmatched junction bases numbered 6, after V lost 5 bases and J lost 3 bases. There are 15 residues in the CDR3. Germline assignment: CDR1 SGHTA and CDR2 FQGNSA. This table comes from immunoSEQ multiplex PCR, and its TCRdb copy is limited to in-frame clones, with some not included. The profile shows fewer than 30,000 clones, roughly nine tenths of them singletons. A note on this clone: Its matching antigen is unknown.

Participants with major medical conditions, Axis I/II comorbidities, regular medication or illicit drug use were excluded. The source material was CD4+ T cells from PBMCs. The chain links TRBV7-2 to TRBJ2-3; 9 bases agree with TRBD2. The sequence came from a woman in her thirties with major depressive disorder. CDR3: CASSPSGVLTDTQYF. CDR3 coding DNA: TGTGCCAGCAGCCCTAGCGGGGTACTTACAGATACGCAGTATTTT.